The clone carrying this T cell receptor (beta chain) showed up just a few times. Its antigen is undetermined. This sample stems from a study of T cells after yellow fever vaccination. They built TCR cDNA with 5'RACE template switching, a step that put in a universal primer site and UMIs. Via MiXCR, TCRdb re-called the 5' RACE reads, giving one row per CDR3 protein. The sample yields more than 300,000 distinct CDR3 sequences, roughly 4.3% seen once. The junction had 13 bases not matched to a gene; V was cut back by 0 bases and J by 4 bases. Germline CDR1 and CDR2: LGHNA and YSLEER. The CDR3 is 18 amino acids. Study-level points and caveats: Contamination by abundant bulk-population clonotypes could be present in FACS-sorted repertoires. Reappearance after the booster was observed for most primary-vaccination clones (around 96% CD4, just over 85% CD8). Only a minor proportion of clonotypes was detected across both CD4 and CD8 compartments.

The chain links TRBV4-3 to TRBJ2-7; 9 nucleotides match TRBD2. Sequenced here: PBMCs, sampled 15 days after the yellow fever booster vaccination. The clonotype comes from a man aged 18 to 29 who received the YFV17D yellow fever vaccine. The CDR3: CASSQEGIRRGGRYEQYF. The CDR3 region has the DNA TGCGCCAGCAGCCAAGAAGGTATTCGGCGGGGGGGCAGATACGAGCAGTACTTC.